A selection of T cell receptor beta chains follows, all from one sample in a study of shared T cell receptors in the human thymus. Only in-frame clones appear in the TCRdb table, and some are missing; sequencing was by immunoSEQ multiplex PCR. The sample includes almost 550,000 clones, 75% to 85% seen only once; the top ten take about 0.013%. This same sample was also taken into another study, of human thymus T cells.

The sample comprised thymocytes. The receptors come from a boy younger than two with a congenital heart defect. The CDR3 runs from the conserved cysteine through the conserved F or W. D genes are given only for firm matches. Where a row states a size, it is once, few, many or the class of an expanded clone; other rows omit it.

>TRBJ2-7|-|TRBV28|-
CASSPTASGPRPYEQYF
TGTGCCAGCAGTCCCACAGCAAGCGGGCCTCGGCCCTACGAGCAGTACTTC
>TRBJ2-7|TRBD1|TRBV29-1|-
CSATGRLTYEQYF
TGCAGCGCGACAGGGCGGCTGACCTACGAGCAGTACTTC
>TRBJ2-7|TRBD2|TRBV5-1|-
CASSLRLAGGDSYEQYF
TGCGCCAGCAGCTTGCGTCTAGCGGGAGGGGACTCCTACGAGCAGTACTTC
>TRBJ2-3|-|TRBV27|-
CASQLSREPSTDTQYF
TGTGCCAGCCAATTGAGCCGGGAACCAAGCACAGATACGCAGTATTTT
>TRBJ1-1|-|TRBV5-1|-
CASSSGGPTEAFF
TGCGCCAGCAGCTCGGGGGGCCCCACTGAAGCTTTCTTT
>TRBJ2-2|-|TRBV7-9|-
CASSYDDTFRGTGELFF
TGTGCCAGCAGCTACGATGACACTTTCAGGGGCACCGGGGAGCTGTTTTTT
>TRBJ2-7|TRBD2|TRBV7-9|-
CASSFASGGPYEQYF
TGTGCCAGCAGCTTTGCTAGCGGGGGACCTTACGAGCAGTACTTC
>TRBJ2-7|TRBD2|TRBV27|-
CASSFTSGAYEQYF
TGTGCCAGCAGTTTCACTAGCGGAGCCTACGAGCAGTACTTC
>TRBJ2-1|TRBD1|TRBV5-6|once
CASSLGTGSHEQFF
TGTGCCAGCAGCTTGGGGACAGGGTCCCATGAGCAGTTCTTC
>TRBJ2-1|-|TRBV25-1|-
CASSRQVHNEQFF
TGTGCCAGCAGTAGACAGGTCCACAATGAGCAGTTCTTC
>TRBJ2-1|TRBD1|TRBV5-6|-
CASRPGTDYNEQFF
TGTGCCAGCAGGCCCGGGACAGATTACAATGAGCAGTTCTTC
>TRBJ2-4|TRBD1|TRBV30|-
CAWRATGNLAKNIQYF
TGTGCCTGGAGGGCGACAGGGAATTTAGCCAAAAACATTCAGTACTTC
>TRBJ2-7|TRBD1|TRBV27|-
CASSRTGGGQYEQYF
TGTGCCAGCAGCCGAACAGGGGGCGGGCAGTACGAGCAGTACTTC
>TRBJ2-1|-|TRBV6-1|-
CASSEERRSSYNEQFF
TGTGCCAGCAGTGAAGAGAGACGGAGCTCCTACAATGAGCAGTTCTTC
>TRBJ2-7|-|TRBV5-5|-
CASSLGGHYEQYF
TGTGCCAGCAGCCTCGGGGGTCACTACGAGCAGTACTTC
>TRBJ2-3|-|TRBV29-1|-
CSVEEVGSHTDTQYF
TGCAGCGTTGAAGAGGTTGGCTCACACACAGATACGCAGTATTTT
>TRBJ1-4|-|TRBV5-4|-
CASSWGGSPGRGATNEKLFF
TGTGCCAGCAGCTGGGGGGGGAGCCCGGGTCGGGGCGCAACTAATGAAAAACTGTTTTTT
>TRBJ2-3|TRBD2|TRBV30|few
CAWSFLAGGPQDTQYF
TGTGCCTGGAGTTTTTTAGCGGGAGGGCCCCAAGATACGCAGTATTTT
>TRBJ1-2|TRBD1|TRBV6-1|-
CASRADRVGGYTF
TGTGCCAGCAGGGCGGACAGGGTGGGTGGCTACACCTTC
>TRBJ2-1|-|TRBV7-2|-
CASRTGSYNEQFF
TGTGCCAGCAGAACAGGGTCCTACAATGAGCAGTTCTTC
>TRBJ1-5|TRBD1|TRBV12-5|-
CASGLPGTGDSNQPQHF
TGTGCTAGTGGTTTGCCAGGGACAGGAGATAGCAATCAGCCCCAGCATTTT
>TRBJ2-7|-|TRBV7-2|-
CASSLEVGSSYEQYF
TGTGCCAGCAGCTTAGAAGTCGGGAGCTCCTACGAGCAGTACTTC
>TRBJ2-1|-|TRBV27|-
CASSLSFRTEQFF
TGTGCCAGCAGTTTATCTTTCCGGACAGAGCAGTTCTTC
>TRBJ2-1|-|TRBV27|few
CASSWRSGNSYNEQFF
TGTGCCAGCAGTTGGCGTTCGGGTAACTCCTACAATGAGCAGTTCTTC
>TRBJ1-2|-|TRBV5-4|-
CASSLAGANYGYTF
TGTGCCAGCAGCCTAGCGGGGGCTAACTATGGCTACACCTTC
>TRBJ2-3|TRBD2|TRBV28|few
CASRGGRRGPDTQYF
TGTGCCAGCAGGGGCGGGAGGAGGGGCCCAGATACGCAGTATTTT
>TRBJ1-1|TRBD1|TRBV27|-
CASSHRTGVNTEAFF
TGTGCCAGCAGTCATAGGACAGGGGTGAACACTGAAGCTTTCTTT
>TRBJ2-7|TRBD1|TRBV30|few
CAWVGRYGTGDYEQYF
TGTGCCTGGGTTGGACGATACGGGACAGGGGACTACGAGCAGTACTTC